This record looks at one TCR beta chain sequence and its context. The CDR3 has 11 residues. Trimming stripped 8 bases from V and 6 bases from J, with 11 bases between. CDR1 and CDR2 from the germline V gene are SEHNR and FQNEAQ (reference sequence). These data are taken from a study of cytotoxic CD8 clonotypes in ibrutinib-treated CLL. Only in-frame clones appear in the TCRdb table, and some are missing; sequencing was by immunoSEQ multiplex PCR. The repertoire holds about 28,000 clones, with around 57% as singletons. The sequences come from PBMCs, collected before ibrutinib treatment. The sequence was obtained from a human donor with chronic lymphocytic leukemia. V gene TRBV7-9 combines with J gene TRBJ2-7; a weak D match, TRBD2 (5 bases). CDR3 residues: CASSPGVEQYF. The DNA of the CDR3 is TGTGCCAGCTCCCCCGGGGTCGAGCAGTACTTC.